This TCR beta chain comes out of a study of spatial heterogeneity in lung cancer. Study-wide context: Detected beta-chain sequences consistently exceeded alpha-chain sequences. Raw reads showed each unique TCR and UMI combination turning up more than ten times on average.

A unique molecular identifier was carried by every single TCR cDNA molecule. Using its own MiXCR run on the 5' RACE reads, TCRdb lists one record per CDR3 protein. The repertoire consists of 100,000 to 120,000 distinct CDR3 sequences, with less than 14% occurring once and the leading ten covering roughly 26%. CDR3 size: 15 residues. From germline, CDR1 is LNHNV and CDR2 YYDKDF (reference sequence). The V and J ends lost 5 bases and 7 bases, in that order; junction bases with no gene match: 10. In its sample, this clonotype was seen a few times. Time point reported: blood at routine non-recurrence follow-up after resection. No cells were sorted before sequencing. The whole RNA sequenced was extracted from tumor, nontumor lung or frozen PBMC.

This receptor was taken from a female donor with early-stage non-small cell lung cancer. The V call is TRBV15, the J call TRBJ2-1; 8 bases are shared with TRBD2. Source: PBMCs, taken at follow-up. CDR3 in DNA: TGTGCCACCAGCGGTCAACGGGAGGGGAAAAATGAGCAGTTCTTC. This encodes CATSGQREGKNEQFF.